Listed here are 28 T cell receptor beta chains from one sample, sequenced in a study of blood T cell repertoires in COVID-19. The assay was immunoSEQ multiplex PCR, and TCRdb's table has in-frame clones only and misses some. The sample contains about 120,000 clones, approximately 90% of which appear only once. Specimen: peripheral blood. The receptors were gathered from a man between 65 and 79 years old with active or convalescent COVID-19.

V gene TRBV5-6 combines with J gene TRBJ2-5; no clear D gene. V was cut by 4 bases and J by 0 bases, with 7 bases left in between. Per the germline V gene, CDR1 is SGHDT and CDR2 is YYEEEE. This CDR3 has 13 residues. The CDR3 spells CASSIDYQETQYF. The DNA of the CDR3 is TGTGCCAGCAGCATAGACTACCAAGAGACCCAGTACTTC.

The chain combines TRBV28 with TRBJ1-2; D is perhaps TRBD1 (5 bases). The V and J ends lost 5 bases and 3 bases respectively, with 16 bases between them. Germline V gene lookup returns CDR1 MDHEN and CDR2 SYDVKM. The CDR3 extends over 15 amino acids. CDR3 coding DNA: TGTGCCAGCAGTCCTACGGGGGAGGTTTACTATGGCTACACCTTC. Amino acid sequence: CASSPTGEVYYGYTF.

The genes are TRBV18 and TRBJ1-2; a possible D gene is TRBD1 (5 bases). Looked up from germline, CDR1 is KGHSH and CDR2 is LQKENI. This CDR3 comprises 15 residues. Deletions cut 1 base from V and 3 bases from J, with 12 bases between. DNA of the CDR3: TGTGCCAGCTCACCACTACACGGGGGGGACTATGGCTACACCTTC. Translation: CASSPLHGGDYGYTF. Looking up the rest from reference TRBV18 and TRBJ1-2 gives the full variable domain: NAGVMQNPRHLVRRRGQEARLRCSPMKGHSHVYWYRQLPEEGLKFMVYLQKENIIDESGMPKERFSAEFPKEGPSILRIQQVVRGDSAAYFCASSPLHGGDYGYTFGSGTRLTVV.

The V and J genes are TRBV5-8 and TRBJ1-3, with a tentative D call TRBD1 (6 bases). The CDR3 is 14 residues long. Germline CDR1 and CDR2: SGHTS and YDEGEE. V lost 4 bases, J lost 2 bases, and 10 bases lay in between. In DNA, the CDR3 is TGTGCCAGCAGCCAGGGGCCCCCTGGAAACACCATATATTTT. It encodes CASSQGPPGNTIYF.

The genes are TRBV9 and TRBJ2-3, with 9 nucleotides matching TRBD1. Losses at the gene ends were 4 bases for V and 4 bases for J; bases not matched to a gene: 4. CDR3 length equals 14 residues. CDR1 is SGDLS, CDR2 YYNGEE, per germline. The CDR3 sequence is CASSRQGEADTQYF. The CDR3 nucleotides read TGTGCCAGCAGCCGACAGGGGGAAGCAGATACGCAGTATTTT.

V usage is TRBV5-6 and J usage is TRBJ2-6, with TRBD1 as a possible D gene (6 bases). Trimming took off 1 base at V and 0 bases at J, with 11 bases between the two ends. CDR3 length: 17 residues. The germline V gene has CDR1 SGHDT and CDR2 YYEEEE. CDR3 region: CASSLPGVGSGANVLTF. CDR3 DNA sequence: TGTGCCAGCAGCTTGCCAGGGGTTGGCTCTGGGGCCAACGTCCTGACTTTC.

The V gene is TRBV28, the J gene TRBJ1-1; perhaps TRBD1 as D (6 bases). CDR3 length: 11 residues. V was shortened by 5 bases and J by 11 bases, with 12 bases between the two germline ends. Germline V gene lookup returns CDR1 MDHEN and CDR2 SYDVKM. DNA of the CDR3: TGTGCCAGCAGTGAGACAGGATACGCTTTCTTT. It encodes CASSETGYAFF.

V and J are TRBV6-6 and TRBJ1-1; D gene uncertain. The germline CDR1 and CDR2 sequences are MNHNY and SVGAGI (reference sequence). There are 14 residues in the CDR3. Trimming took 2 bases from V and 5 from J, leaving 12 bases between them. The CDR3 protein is CASSYGEGGTEAFF. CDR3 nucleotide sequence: TGTGCCAGCAGTTACGGGGAGGGTGGGACTGAAGCTTTCTTT.

The CDR3 reads CASSLAGVNEKLFF. In DNA form, the CDR3 reads TGTGCCAGCAGCCTGGCAGGGGTTAATGAAAAACTGTTTTTT. The J gene is TRBJ1-4, the V gene TRBV5-4, with D maybe TRBD1 (6 bases). Trimming shortened V by 4 bases and J by 4 bases, and 11 bases separated the two germline ends. CDR3 length: 14 amino acids. Germline CDR1 SGHNT, CDR2 YYREEE (reference sequence).

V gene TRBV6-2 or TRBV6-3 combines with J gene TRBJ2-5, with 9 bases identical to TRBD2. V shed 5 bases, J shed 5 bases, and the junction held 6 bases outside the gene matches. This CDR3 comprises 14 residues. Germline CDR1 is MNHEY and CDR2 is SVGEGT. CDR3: CASSSGRRKETQYF. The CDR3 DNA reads TGTGCCAGCAGTAGCGGGAGGAGGAAGGAGACCCAGTACTTC.

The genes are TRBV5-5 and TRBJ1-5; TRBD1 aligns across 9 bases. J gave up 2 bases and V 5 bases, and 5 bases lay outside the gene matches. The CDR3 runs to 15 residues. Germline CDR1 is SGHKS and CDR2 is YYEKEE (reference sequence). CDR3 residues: CASSYRDRGNQPQHF. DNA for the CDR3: TGTGCCAGCAGTTATAGGGACAGGGGCAATCAGCCCCAGCATTTT.

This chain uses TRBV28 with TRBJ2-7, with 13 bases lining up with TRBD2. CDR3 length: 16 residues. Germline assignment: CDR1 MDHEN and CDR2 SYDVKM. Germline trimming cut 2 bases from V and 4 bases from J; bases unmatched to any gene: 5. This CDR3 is CASSLALTSGRYEQYF. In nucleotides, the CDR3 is TGTGCCAGCAGTTTAGCACTGACTAGCGGGAGGTACGAGCAGTACTTC.

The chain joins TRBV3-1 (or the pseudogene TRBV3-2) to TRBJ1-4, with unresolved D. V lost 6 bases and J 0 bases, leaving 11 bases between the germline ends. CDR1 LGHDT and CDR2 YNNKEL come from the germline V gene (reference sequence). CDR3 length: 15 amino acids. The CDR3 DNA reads TGTGCCAGCAGTCCTCCGGGGACAACTAATGAAAAACTGTTTTTT. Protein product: CASSPPGTTNEKLFF.

CDR3 sequence reads: CASSDPWTSVEQYF. The CDR3 bases are TGCGCCAGCAGTGACCCCTGGACTAGCGTAGAGCAGTACTTC. The chain carries TRBV10-2 and TRBJ2-7; 9 positions agree with TRBD2. This CDR3 is 14 amino acids long. The germline gives CDR1 WSHSY, CDR2 SAAADI. Trimming removed 3 bases from V and 7 bases from J; junction bases left unmatched: 7.

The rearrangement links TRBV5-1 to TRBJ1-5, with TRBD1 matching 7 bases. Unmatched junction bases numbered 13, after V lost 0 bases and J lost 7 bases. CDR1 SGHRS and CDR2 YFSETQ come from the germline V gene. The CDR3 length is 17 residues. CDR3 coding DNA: TGCGCCAGCAGCTTGGCGGTCCGGGGACAGCCCATCCAGCCCCAGCATTTT. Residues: CASSLAVRGQPIQPQHF.

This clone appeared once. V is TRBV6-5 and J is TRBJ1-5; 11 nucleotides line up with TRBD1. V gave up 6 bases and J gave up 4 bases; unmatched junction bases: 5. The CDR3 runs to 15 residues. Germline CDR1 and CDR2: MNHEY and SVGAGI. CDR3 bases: TGTGCCAGCAGGACCGGGACAGGGGGGAATCAGCCCCAGCATTTT. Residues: CASRTGTGGNQPQHF.

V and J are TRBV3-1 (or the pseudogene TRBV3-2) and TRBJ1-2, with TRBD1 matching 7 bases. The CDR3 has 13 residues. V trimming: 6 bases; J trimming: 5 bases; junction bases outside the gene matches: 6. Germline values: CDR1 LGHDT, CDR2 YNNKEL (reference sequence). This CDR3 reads CASRQGPTYGYTF. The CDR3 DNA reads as TGTGCCAGCAGACAGGGGCCGACGTATGGCTACACCTTC.

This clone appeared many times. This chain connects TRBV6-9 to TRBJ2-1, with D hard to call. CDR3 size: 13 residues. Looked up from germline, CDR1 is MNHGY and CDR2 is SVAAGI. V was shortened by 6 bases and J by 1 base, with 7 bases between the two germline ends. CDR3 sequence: CASSPSSYNEQFF. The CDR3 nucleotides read TGTGCCAGCAGCCCCAGTTCCTACAATGAGCAGTTCTTC.

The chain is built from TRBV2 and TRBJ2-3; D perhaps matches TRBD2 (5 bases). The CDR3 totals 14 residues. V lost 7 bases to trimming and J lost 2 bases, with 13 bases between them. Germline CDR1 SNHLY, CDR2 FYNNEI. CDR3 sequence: CASNERASTDTQYF. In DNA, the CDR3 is TGTGCCAGCAATGAGAGGGCCTCCACAGATACGCAGTATTTT.

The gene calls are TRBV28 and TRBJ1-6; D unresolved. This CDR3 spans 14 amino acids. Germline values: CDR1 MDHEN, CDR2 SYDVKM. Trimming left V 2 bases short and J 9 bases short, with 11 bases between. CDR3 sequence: CASSLAGYFSPLHF. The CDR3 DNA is TGTGCCAGCAGTTTAGCGGGGTATTTTTCACCCCTCCACTTT. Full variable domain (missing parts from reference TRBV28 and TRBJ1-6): DVKVTQSSRYLVKRTGEKVFLECVQDMDHENMFWYRQDPGLGLRLIYFSYDVKMKEKGDIPEGYSVSREKKERFSLILESASTNQTSMYLCASSLAGYFSPLHFGNGTRLTVT.

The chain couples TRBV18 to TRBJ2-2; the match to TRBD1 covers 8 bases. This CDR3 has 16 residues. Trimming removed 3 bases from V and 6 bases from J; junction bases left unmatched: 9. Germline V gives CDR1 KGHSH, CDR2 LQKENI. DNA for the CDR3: TGTGCCAGCTCACCCAGAACAGGGGGTTTGGCCGGGGAGCTGTTTTTT. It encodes CASSPRTGGLAGELFF.

The CDR3 region has the DNA TGTGCCAGCAGCTCAGAGACAATATCTCCTACTTCCAAAAACATTCAGTACTTC. As protein: CASSSETISPTSKNIQYF. The chain carries TRBV7-8 and TRBJ2-4; D unclear. Germline V CDR1 and CDR2: SGHVS, FQNEAQ. The germline V and J ends were trimmed by 4 bases and 2 bases, with 21 bases remaining between them. The CDR3 extends over 18 amino acids.

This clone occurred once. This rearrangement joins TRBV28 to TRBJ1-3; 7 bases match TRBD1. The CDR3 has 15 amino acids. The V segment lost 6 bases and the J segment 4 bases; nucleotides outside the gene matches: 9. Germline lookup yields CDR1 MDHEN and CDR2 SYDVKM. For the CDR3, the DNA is TGTGCCAGCAGCTCTGGACAGGACATAGGAAACACCATATATTTT. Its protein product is CASSSGQDIGNTIYF. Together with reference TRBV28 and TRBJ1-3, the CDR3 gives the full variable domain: DVKVTQSSRYLVKRTGEKVFLECVQDMDHENMFWYRQDPGLGLRLIYFSYDVKMKEKGDIPEGYSVSREKKERFSLILESASTNQTSMYLCASSSGQDIGNTIYFGEGSWLTVV.

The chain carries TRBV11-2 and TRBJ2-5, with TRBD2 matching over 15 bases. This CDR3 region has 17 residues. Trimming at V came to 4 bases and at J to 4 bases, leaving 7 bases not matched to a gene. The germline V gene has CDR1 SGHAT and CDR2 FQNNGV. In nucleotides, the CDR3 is TGTGCCAGCAGCTCGGGACTAGCGGGAGGAATTGGAGAGACCCAGTACTTC. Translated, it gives CASSSGLAGGIGETQYF.

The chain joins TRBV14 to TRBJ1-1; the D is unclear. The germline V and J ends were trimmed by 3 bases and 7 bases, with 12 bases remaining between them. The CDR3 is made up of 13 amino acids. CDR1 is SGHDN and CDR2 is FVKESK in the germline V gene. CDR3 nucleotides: TGTGCCAGCAGCCAGGGAACGGGAGGTGAAGCTTTCTTT. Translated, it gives CASSQGTGGEAFF.

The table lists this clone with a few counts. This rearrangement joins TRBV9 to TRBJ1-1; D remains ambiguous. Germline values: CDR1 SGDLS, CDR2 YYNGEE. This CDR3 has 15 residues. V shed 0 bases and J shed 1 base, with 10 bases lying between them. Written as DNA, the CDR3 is TGTGCCAGCAGCGTAGGGGTTGGGAGGAACACTGAAGCTTTCTTT. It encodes CASSVGVGRNTEAFF. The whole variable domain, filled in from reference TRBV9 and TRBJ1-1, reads DSGVTQTPKHLITATGQRVTLRCSPRSGDLSVYWYQQSLDQGLQFLIQYYNGEERAKGNILERFSAQQFPDLHSELNLSSLELGDSALYFCASSVGVGRNTEAFFGQGTRLTVV.

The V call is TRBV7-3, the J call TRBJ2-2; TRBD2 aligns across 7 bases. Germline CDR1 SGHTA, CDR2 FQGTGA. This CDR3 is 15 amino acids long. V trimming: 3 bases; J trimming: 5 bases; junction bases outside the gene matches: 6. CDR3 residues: CASSFGGSGTGELFF. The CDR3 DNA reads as TGTGCCAGCAGCTTCGGCGGGAGTGGGACCGGGGAGCTGTTTTTT.

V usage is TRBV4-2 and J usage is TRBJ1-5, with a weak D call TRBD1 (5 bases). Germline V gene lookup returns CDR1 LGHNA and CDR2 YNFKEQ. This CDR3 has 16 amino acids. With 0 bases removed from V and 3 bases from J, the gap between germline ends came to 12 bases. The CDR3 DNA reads TGTGCCAGCAGCCAAGATCAATTACAGGCCAATCAGCCCCAGCATTTT. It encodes CASSQDQLQANQPQHF.